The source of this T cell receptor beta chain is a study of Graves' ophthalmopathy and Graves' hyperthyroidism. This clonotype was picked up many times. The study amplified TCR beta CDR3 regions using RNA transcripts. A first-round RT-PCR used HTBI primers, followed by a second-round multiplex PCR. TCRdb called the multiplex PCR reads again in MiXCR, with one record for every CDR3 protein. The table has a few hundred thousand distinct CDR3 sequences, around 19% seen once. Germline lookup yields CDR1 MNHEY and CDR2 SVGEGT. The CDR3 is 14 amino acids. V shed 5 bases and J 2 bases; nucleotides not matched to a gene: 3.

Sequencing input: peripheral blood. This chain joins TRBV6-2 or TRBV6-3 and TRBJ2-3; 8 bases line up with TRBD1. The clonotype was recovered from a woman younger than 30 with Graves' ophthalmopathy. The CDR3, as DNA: TGTGCCAGCAGTCCGACAGGGGTCACAGATACGCAGTATTTT. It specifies CASSPTGVTDTQYF.